This TCR beta chain was documented in a study of CD8+ T cells in alopecia areata. Germline V CDR1 and CDR2: MRHNA, SNTAGT. There are 13 residues in the CDR3. The V gene lost 3 bases and the J gene lost 12 bases, with 12 bases spanning the gap. Noted treatment: oral pan-JAK inhibitor, 5-10 mg twice daily. PBMCs were stained for CD3, CD4 and CD8, and CD4+ and CD8+ T cells were sorted. cDNA prepared by RNA extraction and subsequent reverse transcription served as the template for sequencing. TCRdb's table, derived via immunoSEQ multiplex PCR, lists solely in-frame clones and lacks some. The sample lists roughly 200,000 clones; 43% were seen once.

The chain carries TRBV6-4 and TRBJ2-6; TRBD2 might be the D (6 bases). Sequenced material: CD4+ T cells sorted from blood, taken at roughly week 36, from a patient treated with tofacitinib. This receptor was obtained from a human donor with alopecia areata. The CDR3 reads CASSERQGGVLTF. The CDR3 DNA reads as TGTGCCAGCAGTGAGAGGCAGGGAGGCGTCCTGACTTTC.